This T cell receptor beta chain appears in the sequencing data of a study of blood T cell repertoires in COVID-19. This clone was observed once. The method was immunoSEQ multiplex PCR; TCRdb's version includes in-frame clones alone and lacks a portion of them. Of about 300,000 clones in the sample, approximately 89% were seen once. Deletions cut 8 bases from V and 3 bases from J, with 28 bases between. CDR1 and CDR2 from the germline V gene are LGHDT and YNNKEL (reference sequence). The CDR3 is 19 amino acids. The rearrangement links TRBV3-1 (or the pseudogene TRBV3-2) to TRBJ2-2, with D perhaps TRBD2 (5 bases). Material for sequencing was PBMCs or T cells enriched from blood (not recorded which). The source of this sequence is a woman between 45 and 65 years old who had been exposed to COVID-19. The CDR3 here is CASQTDRARTGIYTGELFF. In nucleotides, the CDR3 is TGTGCCAGCCAAACGGATCGAGCCCGAACCGGGATTTACACCGGGGAGCTGTTTTTT.